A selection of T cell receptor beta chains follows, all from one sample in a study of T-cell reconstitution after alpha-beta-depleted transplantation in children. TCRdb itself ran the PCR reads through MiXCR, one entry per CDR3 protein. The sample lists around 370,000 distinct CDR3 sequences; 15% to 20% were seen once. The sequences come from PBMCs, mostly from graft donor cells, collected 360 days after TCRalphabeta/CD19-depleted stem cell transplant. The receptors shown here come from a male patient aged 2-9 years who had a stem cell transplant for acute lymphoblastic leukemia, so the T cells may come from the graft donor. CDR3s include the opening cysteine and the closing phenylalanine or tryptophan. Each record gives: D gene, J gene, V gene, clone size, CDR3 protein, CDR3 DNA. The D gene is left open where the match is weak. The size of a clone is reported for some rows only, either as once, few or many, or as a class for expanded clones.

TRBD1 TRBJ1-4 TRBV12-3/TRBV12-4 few CASSFGTGGEKLFF TGTGCCAGCAGTTTCGGGACAGGGGGTGAAAAACTGTTTTTT
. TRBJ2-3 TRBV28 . CASSSASDTQYF TGTGCCAGCAGTTCCGCGTCAGATACGCAGTATTTT
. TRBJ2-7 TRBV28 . CASSTPLYEQYF TGTGCCAGCAGTACCCCCCTCTACGAGCAGTACTTC
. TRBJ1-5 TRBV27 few CASSLSFNQPQHF TGTGCCAGCAGTTTATCGTTCAATCAGCCCCAGCATTTT
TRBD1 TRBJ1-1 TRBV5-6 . CASSLVGQPMNTEAFF TGTGCCAGCAGCTTGGTGGGACAGCCCATGAACACTGAAGCTTTCTTT
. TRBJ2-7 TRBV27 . CASSLIGVPYEQYF TGTGCCAGCAGTTTAATCGGAGTACCGTACGAGCAGTACTTC
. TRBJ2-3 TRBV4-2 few CASSPRAQRADTQYF TGTGCCAGCAGCCCCCGGGCCCAAAGGGCAGATACGCAGTATTTT
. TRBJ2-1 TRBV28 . CASGGTGRSYNEQFF TGTGCCAGCGGAGGGACGGGACGCTCCTACAATGAGCAGTTCTTC
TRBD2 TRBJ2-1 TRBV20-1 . CSARVRPTSLYNEQFF TGCAGTGCTAGAGTTCGCCCGACTAGCCTCTACAATGAGCAGTTCTTC
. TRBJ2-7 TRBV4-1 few CASSTHQTPESYEQYF TGCGCCAGCAGCACCCACCAAACCCCCGAGAGCTACGAGCAGTACTTC
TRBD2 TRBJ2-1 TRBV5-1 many CASSLVYAGVSYNEQFF TGCGCCAGCAGCTTGGTTTATGCGGGAGTGAGCTACAATGAGCAGTTCTTC
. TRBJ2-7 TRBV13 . CASSLEDRPTYEQYF TGTGCCAGCAGCTTAGAAGACAGGCCGACCTACGAGCAGTACTTC
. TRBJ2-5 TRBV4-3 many CASSQDFVETQYF TGCGCCAGCAGCCAAGATTTCGTAGAGACCCAGTACTTC
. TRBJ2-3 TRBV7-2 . CASSLGGTPDTQYF TGTGCCAGCAGCTTAGGCGGGACTCCAGATACGCAGTATTTT
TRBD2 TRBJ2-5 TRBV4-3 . CASSQDYGVLAGGVETQYF TGCGCCAGCAGCCAAGATTACGGGGTCCTAGCGGGAGGTGTAGAGACCCAGTACTTC
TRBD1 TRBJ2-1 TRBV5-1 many CASSPGTGSYNEQFF TGCGCCAGCAGCCCAGGGACAGGGTCCTACAATGAGCAGTTCTTC
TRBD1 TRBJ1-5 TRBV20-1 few CSARDGTGGNQPQHF TGCAGTGCTAGAGACGGGACAGGGGGCAATCAGCCCCAGCATTTT
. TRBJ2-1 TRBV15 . CATSRDPRGLPSPNEQFF TGTGCCACCAGCAGAGACCCGCGGGGACTTCCCAGCCCCAATGAGCAGTTCTTC
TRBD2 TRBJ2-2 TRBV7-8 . CASSALTSGHRTGELFF TGTGCCAGCAGCGCACTAACTAGCGGGCACCGTACCGGGGAGCTGTTTTTT
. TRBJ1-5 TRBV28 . CASSGAGYSNQPQHF TGTGCCAGCAGTGGAGCAGGTTATAGCAATCAGCCCCAGCATTTT
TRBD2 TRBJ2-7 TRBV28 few CASLGLAGSYEQYF TGTGCCAGCCTTGGACTAGCGGGATCCTACGAGCAGTACTTC
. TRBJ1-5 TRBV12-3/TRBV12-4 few CASSLGQLEPQHF TGTGCCAGCAGTTTGGGGCAGTTGGAGCCCCAGCATTTT
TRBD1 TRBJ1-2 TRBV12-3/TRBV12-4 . CASRPETGANYGYTF TGTGCCAGCAGGCCGGAGACAGGGGCTAACTATGGCTACACCTTC
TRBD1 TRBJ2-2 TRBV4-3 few CASSQDKQGINTGELFF TGCGCCAGCAGCCAAGATAAACAGGGGATCAACACCGGGGAGCTGTTTTTT
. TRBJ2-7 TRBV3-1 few CASKRDPSGYEQYF TGTGCCAGCAAACGAGACCCAAGTGGCTACGAGCAGTACTTC
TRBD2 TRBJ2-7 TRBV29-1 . CSVLTSGAYEQYF TGCAGTGTTCTGACTAGCGGGGCCTACGAGCAGTACTTC
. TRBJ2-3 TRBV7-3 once CASSSPGDRTDTQYF TGTGCCAGCAGCTCCCCGGGCGACCGCACAGATACGCAGTATTTT
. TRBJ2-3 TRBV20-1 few CSARRAAFTDTQYF TGCAGCGCCCGGAGGGCAGCGTTCACAGATACGCAGTATTTT
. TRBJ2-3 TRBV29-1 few CSAGQSSSTDTQYF TGCAGCGCCGGACAGAGTTCAAGCACAGATACGCAGTATTTT
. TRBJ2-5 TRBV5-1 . CASSLERSGAPKVQTQYF TGCGCCAGCAGCTTGGAGCGGTCGGGAGCCCCTAAGGTGCAGACCCAGTACTTC
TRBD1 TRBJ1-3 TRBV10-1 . CARGNRTGKILGGNTIYF TGCGCGCGTGGGAATCGGACAGGGAAAATTCTAGGAGGAAACACCATATATTTT
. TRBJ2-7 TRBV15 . CATSRGGLLGEQYF TGTGCCACCAGCAGAGGGGGACTCCTGGGCGAGCAGTACTTC
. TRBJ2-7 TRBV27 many CASSLGRESEQYF TGTGCCAGCAGTTTAGGCAGGGAGTCAGAACAGTACTTC
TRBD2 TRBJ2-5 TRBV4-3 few CASSQDPREGIETQYF TGCGCCAGCAGCCAAGATCCGCGGGAGGGTATAGAGACCCAGTACTTC
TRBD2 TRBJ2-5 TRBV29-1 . CSVIPGLTLQETQYF TGCAGCGTTATACCGGGACTAACACTCCAAGAGACCCAGTACTTC
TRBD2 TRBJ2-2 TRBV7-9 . CASSTREGQVTGELFF TGTGCCAGCAGCACGAGGGAGGGGCAGGTGACCGGGGAGCTGTTTTTT
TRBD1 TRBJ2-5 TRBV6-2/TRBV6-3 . CASSSPSPTGQETQYF TGTGCCAGCAGTTCCCCCTCGCCGACAGGGCAAGAGACCCAGTACTTC
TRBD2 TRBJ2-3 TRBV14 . CASSLSTSGSVDTQYF TGTGCCAGCAGCCTCTCGACTAGCGGGAGTGTGGATACGCAGTATTTT
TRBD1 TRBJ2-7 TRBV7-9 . CASSQGDRGLDEQYF TGTGCCAGCAGCCAAGGGGACAGGGGGCTGGACGAGCAGTACTTC
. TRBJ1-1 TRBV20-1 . CSASYPNLGTLNTEAFF TGCAGTGCTAGTTATCCCAACCTCGGGACATTGAACACTGAAGCTTTCTTT
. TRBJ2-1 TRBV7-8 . CASSYGSQRTYNEQFF TGTGCCAGCAGTTATGGGTCCCAGCGGACATACAATGAGCAGTTCTTC
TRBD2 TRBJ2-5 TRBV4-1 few CASSQVGLAGVETQYF TGCGCCAGCAGCCAAGTAGGACTAGCGGGAGTTGAGACCCAGTACTTC
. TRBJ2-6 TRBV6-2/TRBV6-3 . CASVGKGSGANVLTF TGTGCCAGCGTAGGCAAAGGCTCTGGGGCCAACGTCCTGACTTTC
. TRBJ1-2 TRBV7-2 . CASSLRDTYGYTF TGTGCCAGCAGCTTACGGGACACCTATGGCTACACCTTC
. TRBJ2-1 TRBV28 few CASSSTGKLYNEQFF TGTGCCAGCAGTTCTACCGGGAAGCTCTACAATGAGCAGTTCTTC
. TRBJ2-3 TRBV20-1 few CSARPGTDTQYF TGCAGTGCCAGGCCTGGCACAGATACGCAGTATTTT
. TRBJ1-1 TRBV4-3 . CASSQTGNTEAFF TGCGCCAGCAGCCAGACCGGGAACACTGAAGCTTTCTTT
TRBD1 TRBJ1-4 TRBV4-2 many CASSQGGQGLEELFF TGTGCCAGCAGCCAGGGGGGACAGGGCCTTGAGGAACTGTTTTTT
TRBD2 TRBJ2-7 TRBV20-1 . CSARAVTSGPYEQYF TGCAGTGCTAGAGCGGTGACTAGCGGCCCCTACGAGCAGTACTTC
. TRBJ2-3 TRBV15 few CATSRAPGSTDTQYF TGTGCCACCAGCAGAGCCCCAGGGAGCACAGATACGCAGTATTTT
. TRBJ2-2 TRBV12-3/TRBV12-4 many CASSLGSRGANTGELFF TGTGCCAGCAGTTTAGGGTCCCGGGGAGCGAACACCGGGGAGCTGTTTTTT
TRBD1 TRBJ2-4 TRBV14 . CASSQWGPGQGKNIQYF TGTGCCAGCAGCCAATGGGGGCCGGGACAGGGAAAAAACATTCAGTACTTC
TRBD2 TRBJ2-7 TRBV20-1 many CSATGTRPYEQYF TGCAGTGCTACCGGGACTAGGCCCTACGAGCAGTACTTC
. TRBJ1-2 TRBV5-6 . CASSLDEAYYGYTF TGTGCCAGCAGCTTGGACGAGGCTTACTATGGCTACACCTTC
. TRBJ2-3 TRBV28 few CASSFERLPGGTDTQYF TGTGCCAGCAGTTTTGAACGGCTCCCAGGGGGCACAGATACGCAGTATTTT